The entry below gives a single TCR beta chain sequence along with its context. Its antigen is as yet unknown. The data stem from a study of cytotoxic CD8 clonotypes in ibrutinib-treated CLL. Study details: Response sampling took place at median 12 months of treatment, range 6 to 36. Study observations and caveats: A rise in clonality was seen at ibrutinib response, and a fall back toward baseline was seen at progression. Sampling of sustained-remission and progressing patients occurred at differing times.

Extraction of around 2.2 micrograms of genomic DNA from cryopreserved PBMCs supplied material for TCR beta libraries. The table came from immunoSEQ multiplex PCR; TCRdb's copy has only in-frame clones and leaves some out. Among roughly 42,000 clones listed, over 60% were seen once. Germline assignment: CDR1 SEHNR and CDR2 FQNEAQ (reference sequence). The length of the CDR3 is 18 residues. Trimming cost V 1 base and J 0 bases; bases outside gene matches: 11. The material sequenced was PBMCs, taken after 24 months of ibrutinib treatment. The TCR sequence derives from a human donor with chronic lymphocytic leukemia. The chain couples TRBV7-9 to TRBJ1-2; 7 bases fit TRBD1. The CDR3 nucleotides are TGTGCCAGCAGCTTAGGAGGGACAGCCTTCTCTGCTAACTATGGCTACACCTTC. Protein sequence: CASSLGGTAFSANYGYTF.